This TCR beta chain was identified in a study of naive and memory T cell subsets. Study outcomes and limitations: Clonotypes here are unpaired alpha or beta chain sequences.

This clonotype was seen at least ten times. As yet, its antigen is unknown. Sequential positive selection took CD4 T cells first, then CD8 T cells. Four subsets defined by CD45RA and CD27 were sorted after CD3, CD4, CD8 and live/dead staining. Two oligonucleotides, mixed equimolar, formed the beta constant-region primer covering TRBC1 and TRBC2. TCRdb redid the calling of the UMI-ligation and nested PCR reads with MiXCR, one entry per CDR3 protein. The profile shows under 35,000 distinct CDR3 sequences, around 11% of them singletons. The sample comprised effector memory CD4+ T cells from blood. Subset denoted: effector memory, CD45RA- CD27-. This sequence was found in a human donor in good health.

In DNA form, the CDR3 reads TGTGCCAGCAGTCCACAATCCGGGACTACGGGTCTACTGTTTTTT. As protein: CASSPQSGTTGLLFF. V and J are TRBV27 and TRBJ2-2, with 7 bases that match TRBD2. This CDR3 has 15 residues. The V gene's germline CDR1 is MNHEY and CDR2 SMNVEV (reference sequence). The ends lost 5 bases at V and 14 bases at J; junction bases unmatched: 17.